This TCR beta chain originates from a study of T-cell memory formation after mild COVID-19 (dated by TCRdb to about 2021). At the level of the whole study: TCR sequence clusters from the two donors were largely donor specific. Longitudinal TCRalpha and TCRbeta repertoire sequencing tracked T-cell clones expanding and contracting after mild COVID-19 in a couple of donors. The cohort was made up of two young adult volunteers, one female and one male, who were previously healthy. Overall study results and their limits: From day 15 to 85, contracting clones showed balanced CD4/CD8 phenotypes, whereas a second wave of clones that expanded from day 15 to 37 leaned towards CD4+. The detection of some responding clones in pre-infection memory suggests that pre-existing cross-reactive memory T cells joined the SARS-CoV-2 response. Whether the second-wave clones peaking on day 37 were SARS-CoV-2 specific was not confirmed. Only two mild cases were covered in the study, and larger cohorts including severe cases with pre-infection samples were considered necessary. Contracting CD4+ clones turned up mainly in the CM and EM memory subsets, whereas EMRA was where CD8+ clones were enriched.

PBMCs were isolated by Ficoll-Paque density gradient centrifugation. The germline V gene supplies CDR1 SGDLS and CDR2 YYNGEE. V gives up 0 bases and J gives up 3 bases, and the segment between their germline ends measures 9 bases. Including the terminal cysteine and phenylalanine, the CDR3 comprises 14 residues. The DNA shown is the 42-base CDR3, in frame from base 1. In its sample, this clonotype was seen a few times. Its antigen is currently not known. No much larger clonotype is one base removed from it; base qualities were not supplied. Reads for this sample came from an Illumina NovaSeq 6000. Using 5'RACE with constant-segment primers, TCRalpha and TCRbeta cDNA libraries were constructed, with sample barcodes and unique molecular identifiers added in the process. RNA was extracted from every sample with Trizol reagent. Library amplification was performed in two PCR steps, and a second sample barcode and Illumina TruSeq adapters were introduced in the second step. Sequencing of the libraries was done on an Illumina NovaSeq, producing 2 x 150 bp paired-end reads. On the study's bioinformatics: Demultiplexing of reads and collapsing into UMI-guided consensus sequences were performed with migec v1.2.7. Using mixcr v2.1.11, UMI consensuses were aligned to TRA and TRB V and J templates and then assembled into clonotypes. Clonotypes were classified as expanded or contracted when called significant by both edgeR and NoisET, with noise models trained on biological replicates. For edgeR calls, a false discovery rate-adjusted p below 0.01 and a log2 fold-change threshold of 1 were applied. As an exploratory analysis of dynamics, max-normalized trajectories of the 1000 most abundant clonotypes were examined by PCA with hierarchical clustering. Separately sequenced CD4+ and CD8+ repertoires were used to assign the CD4 or CD8 phenotype of responding clones. TCRdb trimmed the raw reads at Q25, called clones with MiXCR and kept productive beta chains. Every CDR3 protein is listed once, alongside the most common genes and DNA of its rows. These V and J calls derive from TCRdb rather than the authors' analysis. The sample contains around 250,000 distinct CDR3 sequences, roughly a sixth of them found a single time. The ten largest clonotypes hold roughly a fifth of the sample.

The sample was PBMCs or a T cell subset sorted from them (not recorded which). Here the chain combines TRBV9 and TRBJ2-5, with no confident D gene call. This receptor was taken from a man younger than 35 who had mild COVID-19 (a few samples of this study predate the infection). The sample titles of this study are shuffled in the database, so cell type and time point are left out; the donor was told from shared clones. The DNA is as follows: TGTGCCAGCAGCGTAGGATTCCGGGAAGAGACCCAGTACTTC. It specifies CASSVGFREETQYF.